The subject of this entry is one T cell receptor (beta chain). This sample stems from a study of tumor-infiltrating lymphocytes in localized non-small cell lung cancer. The CDR3 has 14 amino acids. The germline CDR1 and CDR2 sequences are SEHNR and FQNEAQ (reference sequence). V was clipped by 1 base and J by 5 bases, with 11 bases between them. The repertoire was sequenced with immunoSEQ multiplex PCR; TCRdb's copy has only in-frame clones and lacks some. There are about 7,000 clones in the sample; about 79% occur only once, and 7.1% lies in the top ten. Sequenced sample: uninvolved lung tissue not adjacent to the tumor. This TCR derives from a human donor with non-small cell lung cancer. The chain is built from TRBV7-9 and TRBJ1-2; D is uncertain. CDR3 amino acids: CASSLDSLTYGYTF. For the CDR3, the DNA is TGTGCCAGCAGCTTAGACAGCCTTACATATGGCTACACCTTC.